One and the same sample provided the 3 T cell receptor beta chains below, sequenced in a study of T cell changes during pregnancy in multiple sclerosis (dated by TCRdb to between 2017 and 2020). The library was generated by the immunoSEQ multiplex PCR assay. TCRdb retrieved this table from immuneACCESS and kept in-frame rearrangements only. Not all clones are present; in checked studies, unresolved V genes account for under half, and no reason is known for the remainder. For this sample the table gives approximately 50,000 clones, of which approximately 93% were detected only once. The ten largest clones capture around 0.34% of the sample. The material sequenced was CD4+ T cells from peripheral blood mononuclear cells, taken in the third trimester of pregnancy. The receptors stem from a female donor with multiple sclerosis, enrolled in a pregnancy study.

CDR3 amino acids: CAWSKPPGVEAFF. DNA of the CDR3: TGTGCCTGGAGTAAGCCGCCGGGGGTCGAAGCTTTCTTT. V and J are TRBV30 and TRBJ1-1, with D perhaps TRBD1 (5 bases). This CDR3 has 13 amino acids. The V end lost 2 bases, the J end lost 8 bases, and 15 bases lay between the germline ends. Germline V gene data show CDR1 as GTSNPN and CDR2 as SVGIG (reference sequence). The whole variable domain, filled in from reference TRBV30 and TRBJ1-1, reads SQTIHQWPATLVQPVGSPLSLECTVEGTSNPNLYWYRQAAGRGLQLLFYSVGIGQISSEVPQNLSASRPQDRQFILSSKKLLLSDSGFYLCAWSKPPGVEAFFGQGTRLTVV.

This clone is a singleton in its sample. This chain uses TRBV6-5 with TRBJ1-6; weak D call: TRBD1 (6 bases). Germline lookup yields CDR1 MNHEY and CDR2 SVGAGI. The V gene lost 0 bases and the J gene lost 9 bases, with 12 bases spanning the gap. The CDR3 covers 15 residues. DNA for the CDR3: TGTGCCAGCAGTTACTCGGAAGGGGGTTTTTCACCCCTCCACTTT. This translates into CASSYSEGGFSPLHF.

J is TRBJ2-1 and V is TRBV1; the table's D call, TRBD2, has no DNA check behind it. TRBV1 is recorded as a pseudogene. The CDR3 covers 16 residues. The CDR3 DNA follows: TGCACCAGCAGCCAAGAGGGGGGGCTCTCCTACAATGAGCAGTTCTTC. Translation: CTSSQEGGLSYNEQFF.